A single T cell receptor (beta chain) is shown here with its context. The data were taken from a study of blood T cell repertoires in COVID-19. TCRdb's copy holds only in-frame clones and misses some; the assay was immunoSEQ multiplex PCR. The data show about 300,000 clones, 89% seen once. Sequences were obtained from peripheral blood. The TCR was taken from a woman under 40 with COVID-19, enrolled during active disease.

CDR3 amino acids: CASSHPGGGIDEQFF. The CDR3 nucleotides are TGTGCCAGCAGCCACCCGGGAGGGGGGATCGATGAGCAGTTCTTC. This chain links TRBV5-5 with TRBJ2-1; 8 positions agree with TRBD2. After removal of 4 bases from V and 8 bases from J, the junction contained 11 bases not matched to a gene. CDR1 is SGHKS and CDR2 is YYEKEE in the germline V gene (reference sequence). This CDR3 comprises 15 residues.